This T cell receptor (beta chain) was sequenced during a study of blood T cells in healthy people across ages. Combining a sample-barcoded 5' primer with a J-beta primer mix, a second PCR ran for about 7 to 12 cycles. TCRdb analysed the 5' RACE reads with MiXCR anew, one entry per CDR3 protein. This table holds about 1,600,000 distinct CDR3 sequences, 40% to 50% found once. The CDR3 extends over 15 amino acids. Study results and limitations: The diversity estimates, figures obtained from one million T cells, were considered underestimates.

Details on this clonotype: The antigen remains unidentified. Sequence at one end of the junction differs from germline and may be a read error.

This sequence was found in a woman aged 18-29 years in good health. The rearrangement uses TRBV12-3 or TRBV12-4 and TRBJ2-5; 9 bases match TRBD1. Sequenced material: blood. The CDR3 bases are TGTGCCAGCAGACTAACAGGGGGCGGGAAAGAGACCAAGTACTTC. Protein product: CASRLTGGGKETKYF.